Each of the 18 T cell receptor beta chains below was sequenced from the same sample in a study of blood T cell repertoires in COVID-19. Repertoires were generated with immunoSEQ multiplex PCR, while TCRdb's copy carries only in-frame clones and drops some. This sample has roughly 100,000 clones, with about nine tenths found just once. The sample consisted of peripheral blood. All receptors derive from a man aged 18 to 30 with COVID-19, enrolled during active disease.

The J gene is TRBJ1-2, the V gene TRBV5-6, with D tentatively TRBD1 (6 bases). Trimming left V 2 bases short and J 4 bases short, with 21 bases between. CDR1 is SGHDT and CDR2 is YYEEEE in the germline V gene. The CDR3 has 17 amino acids. Here the CDR3 reads CASSFSVSGGAFYGYTF. CDR3 bases: TGTGCCAGCAGCTTCTCCGTGAGTGGGGGCGCTTTCTATGGCTACACCTTC.

This chain connects TRBV28 to TRBJ1-3, with a tentative D call TRBD1 (5 bases). This CDR3 comprises 17 residues. V gave up 7 bases and J gave up 4 bases, with 23 bases separating them. Looked up from germline, CDR1 is MDHEN and CDR2 is SYDVKM. CDR3 DNA: TGTGCCAGCACCCTGCGGGGGGATTGGGCCCTCGGAAACACCATATATTTT. The encoded protein is CASTLRGDWALGNTIYF.

The chain carries TRBV6-5 and TRBJ2-3; 7 nucleotides agree with TRBD2. The germline V gene encodes CDR1 MNHEY and CDR2 SVGAGI. CDR3 length equals 16 residues. With V trimmed by 0 bases and J by 5 bases, 8 bases remained unmatched. The chain's CDR3 is CASSYSSGKRGDTQYF. The CDR3 DNA reads TGTGCCAGCAGTTACTCGAGCGGAAAGCGGGGAGATACGCAGTATTTT.

This chain connects TRBV28 to TRBJ1-3; TRBD1 aligns across 9 bases. Germline CDR1 MDHEN, CDR2 SYDVKM. This CDR3 has 15 residues. V was clipped by 6 bases and J by 1 base; unmatched bases: 4. The CDR3 region is CASSWTGVSGNTIYF. As DNA, the CDR3 is TGTGCCAGCAGCTGGACAGGGGTATCTGGAAACACCATATATTTT.

This clone appeared once. The chain uses TRBV7-2 and TRBJ1-2; 7 positions agree with TRBD1. Germline lookup yields CDR1 SGHTA and CDR2 FQGNSA. This CDR3 region has 14 residues. The trim removed 4 bases at V and 4 bases at J, leaving 6 bases unmatched. CDR3 loop: CASSSGGQVYGYTF. In DNA, the CDR3 is TGTGCCAGCAGCTCCGGAGGACAGGTCTATGGCTACACCTTC.

V gene TRBV7-8 combines with J gene TRBJ2-2, with 8 bases lining up with TRBD2. The germline gives CDR1 SGHVS, CDR2 FQNEAQ. This CDR3 is built from 15 residues. The junction had 7 bases not matched to a gene; V was cut back by 8 bases and J by 2 bases. CDR3 residues: CASAPGTRNTGELFF. The CDR3 coding sequence is TGTGCCAGCGCACCCGGGACTAGAAACACCGGGGAGCTGTTTTTT.

The chain employs TRBV7-6 and TRBJ2-3, with 15 bases identical to TRBD2. Germline V gene data show CDR1 as SGHVS and CDR2 as FNYEAQ. The CDR3 runs 19 residues. With 4 bases clipped from V and 4 bases from J, the junction kept 12 bases outside the gene matches. CDR3 sequence: CASSSPSPGTSGRPDTQYF. Written as DNA, the CDR3 is TGTGCCAGCAGCTCCCCGAGTCCCGGGACTAGCGGGAGGCCAGATACGCAGTATTTT.

The chain couples TRBV4-2 to TRBJ2-7; TRBD2 matches 11 bases. The germline V gene has CDR1 LGHNA and CDR2 YNFKEQ. The CDR3 is 15 amino acids. V lost 6 bases to trimming and J lost 4 bases; unmatched junction nucleotides: 8. CDR3 region: CASRFTSGSRYEQYF. For the CDR3, the DNA is TGTGCCAGCAGGTTCACTAGCGGGAGTCGGTACGAGCAGTACTTC.

The genes are TRBV27 and TRBJ2-1; 9 bases line up with TRBD2. V trimming: 5 bases; J trimming: 1 base; junction bases outside the gene matches: 3. The CDR3 covers 15 residues. The germline CDR1 and CDR2 sequences are MNHEY and SMNVEV (reference sequence). The CDR3: CASSPLAGSYNEQFF. The CDR3 bases are TGTGCCAGCAGTCCCCTAGCGGGGTCCTACAATGAGCAGTTCTTC.

The chain joins TRBV28 to TRBJ2-1; the D gene is possibly TRBD1 (5 bases). The CDR3 sequence is 14 residues long. V lost 1 base to trimming and J lost 9 bases, with 13 bases between them. CDR1 is MDHEN and CDR2 is SYDVKM in the germline V gene. CDR3 residues: CASSLLYLTGEQFF. The CDR3 nucleotides are TGTGCCAGCAGTTTATTGTACCTAACAGGTGAGCAGTTCTTC. Full variable domain (remainder filled in from reference TRBV28 and TRBJ2-1): DVKVTQSSRYLVKRTGEKVFLECVQDMDHENMFWYRQDPGLGLRLIYFSYDVKMKEKGDIPEGYSVSREKKERFSLILESASTNQTSMYLCASSLLYLTGEQFFGPGTRLTVL.

As concerns this clone: This same CDR3 is encoded by further DNA sequences in the sample. The DNA of the CDR3 is TGTGCCAGCAGTTACTCGGAGGGAGGGACTGAAGCTTTCTTT. Translating gives CASSYSEGGTEAFF. This chain joins TRBV6-2 or TRBV6-3 and TRBJ1-1, with unresolved D. V lost 0 bases to trimming and J lost 5 bases, with 10 bases between them. The germline CDR1 and CDR2 sequences are MNHEY and SVGEGT. This CDR3 is 14 amino acids long.

V gene TRBV11-2 combines with J gene TRBJ2-1, with 11 positions matching TRBD2. Trimming at V came to 0 bases and at J to 7 bases, leaving 5 bases not matched to a gene. Germline lookup yields CDR1 SGHAT and CDR2 FQNNGV. This CDR3 region has 16 residues. In DNA, the CDR3 is TGTGCCAGCAGCTTAGAGGCTAGCGGGAGGTCTAATGAGCAGTTCTTC. This encodes CASSLEASGRSNEQFF.

The chain is built from TRBV6-2 or TRBV6-3 and TRBJ1-5, with D possibly being TRBD1 (6 bases). V dropped 0 bases and J dropped 6 bases, with 12 bases sitting between them. Germline V gene sequence: CDR1 MNHEY, CDR2 SVGEGT. The CDR3 length is 15 residues. The DNA of the CDR3 is TGTGCCAGCAGTTACTCGAGGGGGGGAAGTCAGCCCCAGCATTTT. As protein: CASSYSRGGSQPQHF.

There are a few counts of this clone. CDR3 in DNA: TGTGCTAGTGGTCCGTCCAGGGAGACCCAGTACTTC. It is translated as CASGPSRETQYF. This sequence joins TRBV12-5 and TRBJ2-5; D uncertain. V dropped 5 bases and J dropped 5 bases, with 9 bases sitting between them. There are 12 residues in the CDR3. CDR1 LGHNT and CDR2 FRNRAP come from the germline V gene. Looking up the rest from reference TRBV12-5 and TRBJ2-5 gives the full variable domain: DARVTQTPRHKVTEMGQEVTMRCQPILGHNTVFWYRQTMMQGLELLAYFRNRAPLDDSGMPKDRFSAEMPDATLATLKIQPSEPRDSAVYFCASGPSRETQYFGPGTRLLVL.

V is TRBV28 and J is TRBJ2-1; the D gene is possibly TRBD1 (6 bases). The CDR3 has 13 amino acids. V was trimmed by 6 bases and J by 7 bases, leaving 13 bases between them. Germline values: CDR1 MDHEN, CDR2 SYDVKM. The CDR3 here is CASRPQGWNEQFF. The CDR3 DNA reads TGTGCCAGCAGGCCTCAGGGGTGGAATGAGCAGTTCTTC.

The chain combines TRBV9 with TRBJ2-7, with D possibly TRBD1 on 6 matching bases. The CDR3 runs 15 residues. Germline V gives CDR1 SGDLS, CDR2 YYNGEE. Trimming removed 4 bases at V and 0 bases at J, with 14 bases between. This CDR3 is CASSPLGAGSYEQYF. In DNA, the CDR3 is TGTGCCAGCAGCCCCCTGGGGGCGGGCTCCTACGAGCAGTACTTC.

The table lists this clone with a count of one. The chain links TRBV28 to TRBJ2-3; 8 bases are shared with TRBD1. This CDR3 has 16 amino acids. Germline V lookup: CDR1 MDHEN, CDR2 SYDVKM. V gave up 0 bases and J gave up 0 bases; unmatched junction bases: 2. CDR3 protein: CASSLWGQASTDTQYF. The CDR3 DNA reads as TGTGCCAGCAGTTTATGGGGACAGGCGAGCACAGATACGCAGTATTTT.

Concerning this clone: A read error may produce the germline difference seen at one junction end. The rearrangement joins TRBV7-2 to TRBJ1-6, with D perhaps matching TRBD1 (5 bases). Germline loops: CDR1 SGHTA, CDR2 FQGNSA. This CDR3 is 15 amino acids long. The DNA of the CDR3 is TGTGCGAGCATGGCAGGGCAAACTCTCGTATCACCCCTCCACTTT. Its translation is CASMAGQTLVSPLHF.